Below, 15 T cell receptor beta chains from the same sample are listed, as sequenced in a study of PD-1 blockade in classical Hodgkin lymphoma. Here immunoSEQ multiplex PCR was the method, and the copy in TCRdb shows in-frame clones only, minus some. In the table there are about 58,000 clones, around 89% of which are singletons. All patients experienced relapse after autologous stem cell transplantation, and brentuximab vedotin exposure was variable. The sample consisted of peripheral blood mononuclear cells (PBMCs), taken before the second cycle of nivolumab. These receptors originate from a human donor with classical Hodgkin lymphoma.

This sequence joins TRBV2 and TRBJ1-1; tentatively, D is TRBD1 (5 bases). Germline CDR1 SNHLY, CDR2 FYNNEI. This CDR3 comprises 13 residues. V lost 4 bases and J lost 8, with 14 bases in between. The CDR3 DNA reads TGTGCCAGCAGTGCGGTACGGGGGATGGAAGCTTTCTTT. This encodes CASSAVRGMEAFF.

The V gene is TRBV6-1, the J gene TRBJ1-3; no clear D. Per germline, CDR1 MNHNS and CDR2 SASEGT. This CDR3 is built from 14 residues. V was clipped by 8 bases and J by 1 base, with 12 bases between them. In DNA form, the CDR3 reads TGTGCCAGCCTCCAGCGGAGGTCTGGAAACACCATATATTTT. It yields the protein CASLQRRSGNTIYF.

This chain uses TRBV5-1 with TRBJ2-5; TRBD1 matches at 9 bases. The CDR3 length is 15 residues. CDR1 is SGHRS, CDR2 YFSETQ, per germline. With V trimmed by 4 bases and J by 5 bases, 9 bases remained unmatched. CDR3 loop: CASSPTGGLPETQYF. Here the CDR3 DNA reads TGCGCCAGCAGCCCCACAGGGGGCCTTCCGGAGACCCAGTACTTC.

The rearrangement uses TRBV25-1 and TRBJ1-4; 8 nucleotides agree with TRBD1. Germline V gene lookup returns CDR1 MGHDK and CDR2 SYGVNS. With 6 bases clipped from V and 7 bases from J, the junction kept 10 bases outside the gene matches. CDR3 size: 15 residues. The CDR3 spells CASSPSRGRGEKLFF. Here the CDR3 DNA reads TGTGCCAGCAGCCCTTCCAGGGGGCGCGGTGAAAAACTGTTTTTT.

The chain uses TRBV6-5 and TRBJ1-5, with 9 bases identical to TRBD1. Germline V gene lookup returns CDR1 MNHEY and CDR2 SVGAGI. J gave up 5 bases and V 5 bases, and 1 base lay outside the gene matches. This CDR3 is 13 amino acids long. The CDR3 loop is CASSRDRDQPQHF. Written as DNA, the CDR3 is TGTGCCAGCAGTCGGGACAGGGATCAGCCCCAGCATTTT.

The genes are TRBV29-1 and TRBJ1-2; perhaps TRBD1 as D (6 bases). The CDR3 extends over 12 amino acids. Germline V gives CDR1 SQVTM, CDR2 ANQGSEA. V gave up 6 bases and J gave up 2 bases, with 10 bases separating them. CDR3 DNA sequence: TGCAGCGTCACCGGGGGCAACTATGGCTACACCTTC. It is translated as CSVTGGNYGYTF.

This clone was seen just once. The DNA for the CDR3 is TGTGCCAGCAGTGAAGCAGGAGGGAGCAATCAGCCCCAGCATTTT. This encodes CASSEAGGSNQPQHF. The genes are TRBV6-1 and TRBJ1-5; D remains ambiguous. Trimming shortened V by 0 bases and J by 1 base, and 7 bases separated the two germline ends. This CDR3 is built from 15 residues. The germline V gene encodes CDR1 MNHNS and CDR2 SASEGT.

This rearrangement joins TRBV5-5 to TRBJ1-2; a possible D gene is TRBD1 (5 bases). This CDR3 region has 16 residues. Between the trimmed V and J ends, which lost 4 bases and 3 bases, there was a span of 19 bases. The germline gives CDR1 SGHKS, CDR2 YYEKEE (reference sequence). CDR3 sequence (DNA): TGTGCCAGCAGCCACTACGCCGGGCCGGGGGACTATGGCTACACCTTC. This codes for CASSHYAGPGDYGYTF.

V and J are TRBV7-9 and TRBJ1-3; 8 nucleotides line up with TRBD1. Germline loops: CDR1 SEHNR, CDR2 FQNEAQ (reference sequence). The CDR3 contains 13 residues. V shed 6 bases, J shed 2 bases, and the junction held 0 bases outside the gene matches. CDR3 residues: CASRTGAGNTIYF. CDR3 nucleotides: TGTGCCAGCAGGACAGGGGCTGGAAACACCATATATTTT.

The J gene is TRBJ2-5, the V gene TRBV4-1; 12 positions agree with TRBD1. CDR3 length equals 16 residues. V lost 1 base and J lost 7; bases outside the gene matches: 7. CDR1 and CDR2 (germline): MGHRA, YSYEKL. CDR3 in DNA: TGCGCCAGCAGCCAAGTAGGGGTGGGACAGGGGGCGACCCAGTACTTC. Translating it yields CASSQVGVGQGATQYF.

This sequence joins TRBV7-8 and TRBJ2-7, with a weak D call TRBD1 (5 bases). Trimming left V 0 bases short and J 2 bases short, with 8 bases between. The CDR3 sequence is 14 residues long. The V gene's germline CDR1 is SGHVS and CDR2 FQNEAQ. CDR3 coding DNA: TGTGCCAGCAGCTTAGCTGGCAGGGCCTACGAGCAGTACTTC. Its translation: CASSLAGRAYEQYF.

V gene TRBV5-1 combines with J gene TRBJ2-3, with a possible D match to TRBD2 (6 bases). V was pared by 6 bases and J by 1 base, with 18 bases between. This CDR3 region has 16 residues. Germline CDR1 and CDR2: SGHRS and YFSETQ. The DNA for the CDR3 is TGCGCCAGCACTACGAACCTCAAGCGGGGCACAGATACGCAGTATTTT. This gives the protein CASTTNLKRGTDTQYF.

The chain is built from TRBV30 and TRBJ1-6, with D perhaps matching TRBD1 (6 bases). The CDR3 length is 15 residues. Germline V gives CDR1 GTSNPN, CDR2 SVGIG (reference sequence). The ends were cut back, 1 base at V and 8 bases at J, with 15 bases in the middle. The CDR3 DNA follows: TGTGCCTGGAGTGGGTCGAGGGGGTATGATTCACCCCTCCACTTT. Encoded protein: CAWSGSRGYDSPLHF.

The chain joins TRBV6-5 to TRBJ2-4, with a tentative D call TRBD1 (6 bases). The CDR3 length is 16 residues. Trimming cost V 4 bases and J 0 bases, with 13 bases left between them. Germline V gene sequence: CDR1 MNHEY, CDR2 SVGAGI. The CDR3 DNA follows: TGTGCCAGCAGTTCGGGACAAACGCTAGCCAAAAACATTCAGTACTTC. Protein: CASSSGQTLAKNIQYF.

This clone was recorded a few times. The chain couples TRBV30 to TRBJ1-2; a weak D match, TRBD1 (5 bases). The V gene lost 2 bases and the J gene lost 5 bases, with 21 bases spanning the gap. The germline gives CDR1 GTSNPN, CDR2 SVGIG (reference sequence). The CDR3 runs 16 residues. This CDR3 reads CAWSSTPRDRVYGYTF. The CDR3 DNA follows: TGTGCCTGGAGTTCCACCCCTCGGGACCGAGTATATGGCTACACCTTC.